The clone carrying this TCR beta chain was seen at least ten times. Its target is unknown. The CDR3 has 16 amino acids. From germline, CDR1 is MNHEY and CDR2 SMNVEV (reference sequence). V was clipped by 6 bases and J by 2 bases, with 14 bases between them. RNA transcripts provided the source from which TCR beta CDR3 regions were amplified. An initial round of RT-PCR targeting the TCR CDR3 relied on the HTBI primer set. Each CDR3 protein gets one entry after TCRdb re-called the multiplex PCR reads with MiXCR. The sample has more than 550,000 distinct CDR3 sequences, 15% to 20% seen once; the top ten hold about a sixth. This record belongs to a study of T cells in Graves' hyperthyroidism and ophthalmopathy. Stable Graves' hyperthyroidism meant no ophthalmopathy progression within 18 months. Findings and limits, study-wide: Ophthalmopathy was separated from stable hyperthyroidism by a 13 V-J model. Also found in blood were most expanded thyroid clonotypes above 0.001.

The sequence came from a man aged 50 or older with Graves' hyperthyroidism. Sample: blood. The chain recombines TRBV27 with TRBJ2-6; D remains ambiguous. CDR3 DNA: TGTGCCAGCAGATCTCTCGGAATGGCTGGGGCCAACGTCCTGACTTTC. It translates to CASRSLGMAGANVLTF.